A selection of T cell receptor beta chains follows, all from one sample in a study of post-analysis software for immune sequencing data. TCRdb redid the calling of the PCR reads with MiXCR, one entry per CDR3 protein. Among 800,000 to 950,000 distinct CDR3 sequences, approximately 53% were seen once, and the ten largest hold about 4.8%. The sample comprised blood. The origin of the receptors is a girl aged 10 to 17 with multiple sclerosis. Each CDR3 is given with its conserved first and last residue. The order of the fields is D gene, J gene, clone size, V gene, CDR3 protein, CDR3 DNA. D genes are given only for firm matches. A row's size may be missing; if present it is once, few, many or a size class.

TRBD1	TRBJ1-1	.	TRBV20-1	CSARYNHWDSQAFF	TGCAGTGCTAGATATAACCACTGGGACAGTCAAGCTTTCTTT
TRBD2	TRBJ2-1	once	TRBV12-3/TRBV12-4	CASIPGLAGGLLTLYNEQFF	TGTGCCAGCATTCCGGGACTAGCGGGAGGGCTCCTTACCTTATACAATGAGCAGTTCTTC
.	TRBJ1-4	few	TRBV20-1	CSARDIPQRNEKLFF	TGCAGTGCTAGAGATATACCGCAGAGGAATGAAAAACTGTTTTTT
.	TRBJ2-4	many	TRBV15	CATSREAQEVAKNIQYF	TGTGCCACCAGCAGAGAGGCCCAGGAGGTCGCCAAAAACATTCAGTACTTC
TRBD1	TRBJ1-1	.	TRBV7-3	CASSPDRGPVTEAFF	TGTGCCAGCAGCCCCGACAGGGGGCCGGTCACTGAAGCTTTCTTT
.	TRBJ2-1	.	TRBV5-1	CASSLEHGYNEQFF	TGCGCCAGCAGCTTGGAGCATGGCTACAATGAGCAGTTCTTC
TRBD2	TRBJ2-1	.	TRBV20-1	CSAPRLASYNEQFF	TGCAGTGCGCCCCGACTAGCGAGTTACAATGAGCAGTTCTTC
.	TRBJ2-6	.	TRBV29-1	CSVVGNSGANVLTF	TGCAGCGTTGTCGGCAACTCTGGGGCCAACGTCCTGACTTTC
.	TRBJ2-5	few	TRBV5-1	CASSILPGGHWEQYF	TGCGCCAGCAGCATCCTCCCCGGGGGGCATTGGGAGCAGTACTTC
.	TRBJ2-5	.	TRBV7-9	CASSSPGLGGETQYF	TGTGCCAGCAGCTCCCCGGGCCTCGGGGGAGAGACCCAGTACTTC
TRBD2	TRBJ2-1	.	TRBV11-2	CASRAGTYNEQFF	TGTGCCAGCAGAGCGGGGACTTACAATGAGCAGTTCTTC
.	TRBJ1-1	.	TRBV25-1	CASGGRGSTEAFF	TGTGCCAGCGGGGGGCGGGGGAGCACTGAAGCTTTCTTT
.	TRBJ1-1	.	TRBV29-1	CSVEDFGGLNFEAFF	TGCAGCGTTGAAGACTTCGGGGGCCTCAACTTCGAAGCTTTCTTT
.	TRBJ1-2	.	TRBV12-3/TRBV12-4	CASSLASTVYGYTF	TGTGCCAGCAGTTTAGCGAGTACAGTCTATGGCTACACCTTC
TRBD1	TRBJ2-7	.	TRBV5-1	CASSEDRAYEQYF	TGCGCCAGCAGCGAAGACAGGGCCTACGAGCAGTACTTC
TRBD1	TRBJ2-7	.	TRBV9	CASSLRGDRGSHEQYF	TGTGCCAGCAGCCTGAGGGGGGACAGGGGATCCCACGAGCAGTACTTC
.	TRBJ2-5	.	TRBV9	CASSSPGEWMETQYF	TGTGCCAGCAGCTCCCCGGGGGAGTGGATGGAGACCCAGTACTTC
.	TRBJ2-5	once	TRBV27	CASSLSRRRQETQYF	TGTGCCAGCAGTTTATCTAGGCGGCGTCAAGAGACCCAGTACTTC
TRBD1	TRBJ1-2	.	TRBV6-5	CASSRGQGNGGYTF	TGTGCCAGCAGCCGGGGACAGGGCAACGGTGGCTACACCTTC
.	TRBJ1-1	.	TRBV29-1	CSAVGGTGTEAFF	TGCAGCGCCGTGGGGGGGACGGGGACTGAAGCTTTCTTT
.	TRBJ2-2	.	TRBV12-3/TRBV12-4	CASRGVWGLKPGELFF	TGTGCCAGCAGGGGGGTTTGGGGTCTAAAACCCGGGGAGCTGTTTTTT
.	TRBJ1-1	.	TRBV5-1	CASSSNREGTSERFF	TGCGCCAGCAGCTCCAACAGAGAGGGTACCAGTGAACGTTTCTTT